A single sample gave rise to the 24 T cell receptor beta chains below, sequenced in a study of T cell repertoires in cytomegalovirus infection. In TCRdb, the reads were re-called with MiXCR into one record per CDR3 protein. In the table there are about 450,000 distinct CDR3 sequences, roughly a third of which are singletons. The specimen was PBMCs. These receptors were obtained from a human donor in good health (CMV status not recorded). Some clones in this sample may be carry-over from other donors' samples.

This clonotype showed up just a few times. This chain joins TRBV7-2 and TRBJ2-5, with TRBD2 as a possible D gene (7 bases). With 5 bases removed from V and 5 bases from J, the gap between germline ends came to 18 bases. Per the germline V gene, CDR1 is SGHTA and CDR2 is FQGNSA. There are 15 residues in the CDR3. CDR3 sequence reads: CASSPGGGAEETQYF. As DNA, the CDR3 is TGTGCCAGCAGCCCTGGGGGGGGGGCGGAGGAGACCCAGTACTTC.

In regard to this clonotype: One end of the junction varies from germline; a read error may be responsible. This chain links TRBV20-1 with TRBJ2-6; tentative D call: TRBD1 (6 bases). CDR3 size: 16 residues. The germline V gene encodes CDR1 DFQATT and CDR2 SNEGSKA (reference sequence). The CDR3 spells CSTRGLRGTGANVLTF. Here the CDR3 DNA reads TGCAGTACTAGAGGGCTCAGGGGCACTGGGGCCAACGTCCTGACTTTC.

This clonotype was seen a few times. The chain uses TRBV7-9 and TRBJ1-1, with a possible D match to TRBD1 (5 bases). CDR1 is SEHNR and CDR2 is FQNEAQ in the germline V gene (reference sequence). The CDR3 is 16 amino acids. Trimming took 4 bases from V and 1 from J, leaving 16 bases between them. Here the CDR3 reads CASSSFGGGTNTEAFF. The CDR3 DNA is TGTGCCAGCAGCTCCTTCGGGGGTGGGACGAACACTGAAGCTTTCTTT.

The chain couples TRBV2 to TRBJ2-2; no firm D call. The CDR3 has 14 residues. Germline loops: CDR1 SNHLY, CDR2 FYNNEI. V lost 6 bases to trimming and J lost 7 bases, with 15 bases between them. The CDR3 coding sequence is TGTGCCAGCAGCCCCCGGACCCTAAGCGGGGAGCTGTTTTTT. It yields the protein CASSPRTLSGELFF. The whole variable domain, remainder taken from reference TRBV2 and TRBJ2-2, is EPEVTQTPSHQVTQMGQEVILRCVPISNHLYFYWYRQILGQKVEFLVSFYNNEISEKSEIFDDQFSVERPDGSNFTLKIRSTKLEDSAMYFCASSPRTLSGELFFGEGSRLTVL.

This clonotype was observed a few times. This chain joins TRBV12-3 or TRBV12-4 and TRBJ1-3; unclear D gene. The CDR3 is made up of 14 amino acids. V lost 6 bases and J 2 bases, leaving 11 bases between the germline ends. CDR3 sequence: CASSTSSPGNTIYF. DNA of the CDR3: TGTGCCAGCAGCACATCTTCCCCTGGAAACACCATATATTTT.

At least ten counts were recorded for this clonotype. The J gene is TRBJ1-6, the V gene TRBV12-3 or TRBV12-4; perhaps TRBD1 as D (5 bases). This CDR3 is 14 amino acids long. Trimming stripped 3 bases from V and 7 bases from J, with 10 bases between. The CDR3 DNA reads as TGTGCCAGCAGTTTGGGGACGGCGAATTCACCCCTCCACTTT. Its protein product is CASSLGTANSPLHF.

This clonotype was found once. The chain carries TRBV14 and TRBJ1-4; D is uncertain. The germline CDR1 and CDR2 sequences are SGHDN and FVKESK. The CDR3 length is 17 residues. V lost 0 bases and J 0 bases, leaving 11 bases between the germline ends. The CDR3 sequence: CASSQDPSGSTNEKLFF. For the CDR3, the DNA is TGTGCCAGCAGCCAAGACCCTAGCGGATCAACTAATGAAAAACTGTTTTTT. The full variable domain, completed using reference TRBV14 and TRBJ1-4, is EAGVTQFPSHSVIEKGQTVTLRCDPISGHDNLYWYRRVMGKEIKFLLHFVKESKQDESGMPNNRFLAERTGGTYSTLKVQPAELEDSGVYFCASSQDPSGSTNEKLFFGSGTQLSVL.

The chain carries TRBV19 and TRBJ1-2; TRBD1 aligns across 10 bases. Germline trimming cut 7 bases from V and 0 bases from J; bases unmatched to any gene: 5. Germline CDR1 LNHDA, CDR2 SQIVND (reference sequence). The length of the CDR3 is 15 residues. The CDR3 is CASTLTGGTNYGYTF. In nucleotides, the CDR3 is TGTGCCAGTACCCTGACAGGGGGCACTAACTATGGCTACACCTTC.

In this sample, this clonotype turned up many times. This chain joins TRBV7-9 and TRBJ2-1; no firm D call. Germline CDR1 is SEHNR and CDR2 is FQNEAQ (reference sequence). The CDR3 has 12 residues. With 4 bases removed from V and 5 bases from J, the gap between germline ends came to 6 bases. The CDR3 here is CASSSRNNEQFF. The DNA of the CDR3 is TGTGCCAGCAGCTCCCGGAACAATGAGCAGTTCTTC.

The J gene is TRBJ2-1, the V gene TRBV5-6; 7 bases are shared with TRBD2. Trimming at V came to 4 bases and at J to 6 bases, leaving 10 bases not matched to a gene. Germline values: CDR1 SGHDT, CDR2 YYEEEE. The CDR3 extends over 15 amino acids. CDR3 sequence: CASSPPPSGSNEQFF. CDR3 nucleotides: TGTGCCAGCAGCCCACCCCCTAGCGGCAGCAATGAGCAGTTCTTC.

The rearrangement uses TRBV11-1 and TRBJ2-3; 9 nucleotides line up with TRBD1. The CDR3 consists of 15 residues. V was pared by 5 bases and J by 4 bases, with 7 bases of the junction left unmatched. CDR1 is SGHAT, CDR2 FQDESV, per germline (reference sequence). CDR3 DNA: TGTGCCAGCAGCCGTCCCGGGACAGGGCCAGATACGCAGTATTTT. Amino acids: CASSRPGTGPDTQYF.

The chain uses TRBV19 and TRBJ2-7; 8 bases agree with TRBD1. V dropped 7 bases and J dropped 2; count of bases not matched to a gene: 7. CDR1 and CDR2 from the germline V gene are LNHDA and SQIVND (reference sequence). The CDR3 consists of 14 residues. The chain's CDR3 is CASKSGTGAYEQYF. CDR3 bases: TGTGCCAGTAAATCCGGGACAGGCGCCTACGAGCAGTACTTC.

This clonotype occurred a few times. The chain combines TRBV18 with TRBJ2-1, with D possibly matching TRBD1 (6 bases). Trimming cost V 3 bases and J 9 bases, with 12 bases left between them. From germline, CDR1 is KGHSH and CDR2 LQKENI. This CDR3 is built from 13 residues. Here the CDR3 DNA reads TGTGCCAGCTCACCGAGTACAGGGACTGAGCAGTTCTTC. Translation gives CASSPSTGTEQFF.

The rearrangement links TRBV28 to TRBJ1-6, with D unresolved. The CDR3 has 15 amino acids. Germline CDR1 reads MDHEN; CDR2 reads SYDVKM. V shed 5 bases and J shed 5 bases, with 13 bases lying between them. CDR3 loop: CASSLGELNNSPLHF. The CDR3 DNA reads TGTGCCAGCAGTCTCGGCGAGCTAAATAATTCACCCCTCCACTTT.

The chain carries TRBV6-4 and TRBJ1-1, with D maybe TRBD1 (5 bases). CDR3 length equals 12 residues. Per germline, CDR1 MRHNA and CDR2 SNTAGT. Trimming cost V 0 bases and J 11 bases, with 10 bases left between them. CDR3 in amino acids: CASSDSGGAAFF. CDR3 bases: TGTGCCAGCAGTGACTCGGGTGGGGCCGCTTTCTTT.

This clonotype occurred many times. The rearrangement joins TRBV2 to TRBJ1-2; D not certain. The CDR3 runs 10 residues. Germline-derived CDR1 and CDR2 are SNHLY and FYNNEI. V was cut by 8 bases and J by 4 bases, with 5 bases left in between. CDR3: CASSGYGYTF. Written as DNA, the CDR3 is TGTGCCAGCTCGGGCTATGGCTACACCTTC.

This clonotype has more than one count but fewer than ten. The chain combines TRBV19 with TRBJ1-2; TRBD1 agrees at 8 bases. V gave up 1 base and J gave up 0 bases; unmatched junction bases: 4. The CDR3 has 16 amino acids. The germline CDR1 and CDR2 sequences are LNHDA and SQIVND (reference sequence). This CDR3 reads CASSIAAGQANYGYTF. The CDR3 DNA follows: TGTGCCAGTAGTATAGCAGCGGGACAGGCTAACTATGGCTACACCTTC.

The rearrangement joins TRBV5-5 to TRBJ2-7; D not certain. Trimming took 0 bases from V and 1 from J, leaving 8 bases between them. CDR3 size: 14 residues. Germline CDR1 SGHKS, CDR2 YYEKEE (reference sequence). The CDR3 DNA is TGTGCCAGCAGCTTGGTAGGCAGGTCCTACGAGCAGTACTTC. Translation gives CASSLVGRSYEQYF. Looking up the rest from reference TRBV5-5 and TRBJ2-7 gives the full variable domain: DAGVTQSPTHLIKTRGQQVTLRCSPISGHKSVSWYQQVLGQGPQFIFQYYEKEERGRGNFPDRFSARQFPNYSSELNVNALLLGDSALYLCASSLVGRSYEQYFGPGTRLTVT.

In its sample, this clonotype was seen a few times. V gene TRBV5-5 combines with J gene TRBJ2-3, with 12 bases identical to TRBD2. Germline loops: CDR1 SGHKS, CDR2 YYEKEE (reference sequence). The CDR3 consists of 16 residues. J was trimmed by 2 bases and V by 3 bases; bases with no gene match: 4. CDR3 in DNA: TGTGCCAGCAGCTCTAGGACTAGCGGGGTCACAGATACGCAGTATTTT. Residues: CASSSRTSGVTDTQYF.

The sample holds many counts of this clonotype. The chain recombines TRBV11-3 with TRBJ2-1, with 11 bases matching TRBD2. V trimming: 0 bases; J trimming: 6 bases; junction bases outside the gene matches: 7. The CDR3 has 17 residues. The V gene's germline CDR1 is SGHNT and CDR2 YENEEA. CDR3 coding DNA: TGTGCCAGCAGCTTAGATGGGCTAGCGGGGGGACGCAATGAGCAGTTCTTC. Protein product: CASSLDGLAGGRNEQFF. Complete variable domain (other parts from reference TRBV11-3 and TRBJ2-1): EAGVVQSPRYKIIEKKQPVAFWCNPISGHNTLYWYLQNLGQGPELLIRYENEEAVDDSQLPKDRFSAERLKGVDSTLKIQPAELGDSAVYLCASSLDGLAGGRNEQFFGPGTRLTVL.

Notes on this clonotype: One end of the junction fails to match germline, which may point to a read error. The rearrangement links TRBV6-5 to TRBJ1-5; perhaps TRBD1 as D (5 bases). The CDR3 consists of 16 residues. Germline-derived CDR1 and CDR2 are MNHEY and SVGAGI. CDR3 region: CASRPGTGYSNQPPHF. CDR3 bases: TGTGCCAGCAGGCCCGGGACTGGCTATAGCAATCAGCCCCCGCATTTT.

The chain recombines TRBV15 with TRBJ2-5, with TRBD1 matching 9 bases. The CDR3 extends over 17 amino acids. The V segment lost 4 bases and the J segment 4 bases; nucleotides outside the gene matches: 13. Germline V lookup: CDR1 LNHNV, CDR2 YYDKDF (reference sequence). CDR3 residues: CATSTHPGTGRAETQYF. The CDR3 DNA sequence: TGTGCCACCAGCACACATCCCGGGACAGGGCGGGCAGAGACCCAGTACTTC.

This clonotype came up many times. The chain uses TRBV7-2 and TRBJ2-1, with D perhaps assigned TRBD1 or TRBD2 (5 bases each). Trimming left V 0 bases short and J 1 base short, with 10 bases between. This CDR3 spans 16 amino acids. Germline CDR1 is SGHTA and CDR2 is FQGNSA. CDR3 in amino acids: CASSLASGLSYNEQFF. CDR3 coding DNA: TGTGCCAGCAGCTTAGCGTCGGGGCTGTCCTACAATGAGCAGTTCTTC.

V usage is TRBV20-1 and J usage is TRBJ2-1; no definite D call. Trimming took off 6 bases at V and 8 bases at J, with 14 bases between the two ends. Germline CDR1 reads DFQATT; CDR2 reads SNEGSKA (reference sequence). CDR3 length equals 12 residues. The CDR3, as DNA: TGCAGTGCCTGGGCCAGAAACCATGAGCAGTTCTTC. Protein product: CSAWARNHEQFF.